The source of this T cell receptor (beta chain) is a study of T-cell reconstitution after alpha-beta-depleted transplantation in children. About this clonotype: Antigen unknown.

This CDR3 is 16 amino acids long. Germline V gene sequence: CDR1 SQVTM, CDR2 ANQGSEA. V dropped 3 bases and J dropped 6; count of bases not matched to a gene: 15. Overall study findings and caveats: After transplant, high TCRbeta diversity at day 60 in some patients arose from surviving recipient T cells and thymic progenitors. One year post-transplant, T-cell counts and diversity were largely derived from T cells produced anew. The study reportedly traced alpha-beta T cells about two months after transplant to several hundred expanded graft clones.

Researchers prepared the TCRbeta library using unique molecular identifiers, the study reports. Each CDR3 protein is one row after TCRdb ran MiXCR on the PCR reads. This sample has some 600,000 distinct CDR3 sequences, with around 13% found just once. V gene TRBV29-1 combines with J gene TRBJ2-3; TRBD1 aligns across 7 bases. Sequencing was performed on PBMCs, mostly from graft donor cells, taken 360 days after TCRalphabeta/CD19-depleted stem cell transplant. This receptor was identified in a male patient between 5 and 17 years old who had a stem cell transplant for acute myeloid leukemia, so the T cells may come from the graft donor. The CDR3 DNA reads TGCAGCGTTGACGGACCCGAGACAGGGCCGTATGATACGCAGTATTTT. Translating gives CSVDGPETGPYDTQYF.